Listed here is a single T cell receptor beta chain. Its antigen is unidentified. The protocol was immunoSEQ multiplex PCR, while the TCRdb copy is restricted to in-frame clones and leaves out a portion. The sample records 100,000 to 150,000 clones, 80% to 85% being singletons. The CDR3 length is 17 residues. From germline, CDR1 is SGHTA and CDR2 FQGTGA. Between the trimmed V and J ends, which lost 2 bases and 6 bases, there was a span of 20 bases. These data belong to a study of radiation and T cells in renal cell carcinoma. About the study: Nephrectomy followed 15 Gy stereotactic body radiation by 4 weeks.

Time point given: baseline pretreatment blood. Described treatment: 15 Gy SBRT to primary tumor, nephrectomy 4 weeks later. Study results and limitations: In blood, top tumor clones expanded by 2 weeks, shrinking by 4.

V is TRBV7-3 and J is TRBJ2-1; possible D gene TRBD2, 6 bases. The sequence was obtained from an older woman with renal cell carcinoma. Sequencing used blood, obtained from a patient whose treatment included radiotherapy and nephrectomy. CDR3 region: CASSLEGIAGGRNEQFF. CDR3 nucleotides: TGTGCCAGCAGCTTAGAGGGGATTGCAGGAGGGCGCAATGAGCAGTTCTTC. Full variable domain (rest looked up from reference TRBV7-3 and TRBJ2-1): GAGVSQTPSNKVTEKGKYVELRCDPISGHTALYWYRQSLGQGPEFLIYFQGTGAADDSGLPNDRFFAVRPEGSVSTLKIQRTERGDSAVYLCASSLEGIAGGRNEQFFGPGTRLTVL.